This TCR beta chain originates from a study of blood T cell repertoires in COVID-19 (dated by TCRdb to 2018 to 2021). In terms of the full investigation: Samples from collaborators originated in the United States, Italy and Spain and spanned both the acute and convalescent phases of COVID-19. The sample metadata nearly always contained a de-identified subject ID, COVID-19 status, age in years and sex. Deeply sampled blood TCRbeta repertoires from subjects exposed to, actively infected with, or recovered from COVID-19 were included in the dataset. The repertoires were released in a freely available public database meant as a resource for research on the immune response to SARS-CoV-2. Samples came from the ongoing ImmuneRACE study (first 160 participants) plus 1,254 subjects from 6 global collaborators. The material from the prospective study consisted of cDNA or gDNA derived from T cells, B-cell-depleted T cells, or PBMCs. Where available, HLA class I and class II types were taken from metadata supplied by the sample provider and were not determined by assay-based typing. Overall study results and their limits: How much clinical and demographic metadata was included differed by source and by participant, and the metadata was provided uncurated.

TCRbeta CDR3 regions were amplified from genomic DNA using the immunoSEQ Assay, a bias-controlled multiplex PCR. The original pipeline was this. Nucleated cell counts per sample were estimated from amplification of reference gene primers within the assay. Sequence reads were collapsed and filtered to measure the absolute abundance of every unique TCRbeta CDR3 rearrangement. For each sample, productive Simpson clonality was calculated as the square root of Simpson's diversity index across productive rearrangements. TCRdb holds this immuneACCESS table with in-frame rearrangements only. Some clones are missing; in checked studies, unresolved V genes explain under half, and the rest has no known cause. The DNA was the basis for D and trimming; V, J and clone size are from that table. The sample data list 140,000 to 150,000 clones, and about nine tenths of these were observed just once. About 2% of the sample is held by the ten biggest clonotypes.

At the junction V is shortened by 0 bases and J by 2 bases, with 8 bases in between. The cysteine opens and the phenylalanine closes a CDR3 of 14 amino acids. The read is trimmed to its CDR3 DNA, 42 bases read in frame from base 1. In the germline V gene, CDR1 corresponds to LGHNA and CDR2 to YSLEER. Whole blood was collected in K2EDTA tubes by collaborating institutions according to the institutions' own protocols. Collaborator samples were shipped for TCRbeta analysis as frozen whole blood, isolated PBMCs, or DNA extracted from either sample type. To note about this clone: Its antigen target is currently unknown. No base quality values were provided; no much bigger clone lies one nucleotide off.

The source of this sequence is a human donor in a cohort sampled during active COVID-19. Sequencing used peripheral blood. Recombination linked TRBV4-3 to TRBJ2-7; the D gene is perhaps TRBD2, from 6 matching bases. In nucleotide form, the sequence is TGCGCCAGCAGCCAAGATAGCGGCACCTACGAGCAGTACTTC. Its protein reads: CASSQDSGTYEQYF.